Sequencing of this TCR beta chain was carried out in a study of CD8 T cells in ankylosing spondylitis. In its sample, this clonotype was seen many times. The target antigen is unknown. Study-level results: Clones tied to disease were said to be significantly enriched in matched ankylosing spondylitis synovial fluid.

The V end was cut by 6 bases, the J end by 2 bases, with 8 bases between. The CDR3 is 12 amino acids. Germline V CDR1 and CDR2: ENHRY, SYGVKD. TCRdb reanalysed the 5' RACE reads using MiXCR and keeps one entry per CDR3 protein. This sample has roughly 86,000 distinct CDR3 sequences, with roughly 8.8% found just once. The sequence derives from a male donor with ankylosing spondylitis or in good health (not recorded which). Sample: blood, either unsorted or a sorted T cell fraction (not recorded which). V is TRBV10-3 and J is TRBJ2-7, with TRBD1 as a possible D gene (5 bases). Here the CDR3 reads CAIRDITYEQYF. The CDR3 bases are TGTGCCATCAGGGACATAACCTACGAGCAGTACTTC.